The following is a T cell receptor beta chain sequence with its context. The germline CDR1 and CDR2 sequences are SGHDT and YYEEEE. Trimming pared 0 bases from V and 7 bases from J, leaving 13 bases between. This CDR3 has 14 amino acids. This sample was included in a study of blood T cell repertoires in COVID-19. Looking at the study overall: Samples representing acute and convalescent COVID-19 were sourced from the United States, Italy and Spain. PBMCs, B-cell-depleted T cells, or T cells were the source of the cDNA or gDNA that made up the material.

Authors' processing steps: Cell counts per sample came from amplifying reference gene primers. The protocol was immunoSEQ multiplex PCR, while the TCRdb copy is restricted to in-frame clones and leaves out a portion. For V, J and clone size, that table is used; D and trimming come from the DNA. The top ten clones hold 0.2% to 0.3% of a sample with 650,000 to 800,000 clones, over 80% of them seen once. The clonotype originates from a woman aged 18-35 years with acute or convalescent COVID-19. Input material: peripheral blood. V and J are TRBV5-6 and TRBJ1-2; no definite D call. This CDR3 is CASSLGGSGPGYTF. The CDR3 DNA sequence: TGTGCCAGCAGCTTGGGTGGTAGTGGGCCTGGCTACACCTTC.